This T cell receptor beta chain was profiled in a study of T cells in Graves' hyperthyroidism and ophthalmopathy. General study points: Appearing also in blood were most of the thyroid clonotypes expanded above 0.001. Ophthalmopathy was model-predicted a median roughly 6.2 months pre-onset.

The hyperthyroidism patients had all been newly diagnosed, and their disease duration was under 2 months. Their ages ranged from 18 to 65 years. TCR beta CDR3 region amplification was performed from RNA transcripts. A set of HTBI primers served as the primers for a first-round RT-PCR of the TCR CDR3. Each CDR3 protein is one row after TCRdb ran MiXCR on the multiplex PCR reads. The table records 550,000 to 800,000 distinct CDR3 sequences, about 17% of them present only once. Germline CDR1 and CDR2: LGHNT and FRNRAP. The CDR3 length is 12 residues. This clonotype has at least ten counts. Its matching antigen is unknown.

This chain joins TRBV12-5 and TRBJ1-2; D is unclear. The sequenced sample consisted of blood. This TCR came from a man between 18 and 35 years old with Graves' hyperthyroidism. The CDR3 sequence is CALPDRGNGYTF. CDR3 bases: TGTGCCCTACCTGACCGCGGAAATGGCTACACCTTC. Full variable domain (remainder filled in from reference TRBV12-5 and TRBJ1-2): DARVTQTPRHKVTEMGQEVTMRCQPILGHNTVFWYRQTMMQGLELLAYFRNRAPLDDSGMPKDRFSAEMPDATLATLKIQPSEPRDSAVYFCALPDRGNGYTFGSGTRLTVV.